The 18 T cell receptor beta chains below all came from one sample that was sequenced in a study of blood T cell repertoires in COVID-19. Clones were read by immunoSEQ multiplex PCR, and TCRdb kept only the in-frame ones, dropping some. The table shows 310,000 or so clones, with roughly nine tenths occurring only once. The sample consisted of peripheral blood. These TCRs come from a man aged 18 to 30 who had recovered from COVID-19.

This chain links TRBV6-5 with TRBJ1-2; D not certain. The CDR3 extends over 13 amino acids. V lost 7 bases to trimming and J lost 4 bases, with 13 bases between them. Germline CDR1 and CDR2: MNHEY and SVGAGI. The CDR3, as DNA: TGTGCCAGCAAAATTCGAGGGTCCTATGGCTACACCTTC. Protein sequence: CASKIRGSYGYTF.

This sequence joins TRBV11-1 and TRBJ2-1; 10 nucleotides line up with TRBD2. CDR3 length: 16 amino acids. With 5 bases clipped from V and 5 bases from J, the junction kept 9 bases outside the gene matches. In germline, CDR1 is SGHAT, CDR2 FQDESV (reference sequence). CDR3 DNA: TGTGCCAGCAGCAAAGATAGCGGGGGGACCGACAATGAGCAGTTCTTC. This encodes CASSKDSGGTDNEQFF. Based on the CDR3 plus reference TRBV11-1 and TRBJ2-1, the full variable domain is EAEVAQSPRYKITEKSQAVAFWCDPISGHATLYWYRQILGQGPELLVQFQDESVVDDSQLPKDRFSAERLKGVDSTLKIQPAELGDSAMYLCASSKDSGGTDNEQFFGPGTRLTVL.

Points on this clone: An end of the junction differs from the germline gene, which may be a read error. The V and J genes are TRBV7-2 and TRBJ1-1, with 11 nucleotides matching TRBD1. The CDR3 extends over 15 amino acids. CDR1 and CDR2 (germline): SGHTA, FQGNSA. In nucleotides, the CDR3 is TGTGCCAGCAGTGGGACAGGGGGTATGAATACTGAAGCTTTCTTT. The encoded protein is CASSGTGGMNTEAFF.

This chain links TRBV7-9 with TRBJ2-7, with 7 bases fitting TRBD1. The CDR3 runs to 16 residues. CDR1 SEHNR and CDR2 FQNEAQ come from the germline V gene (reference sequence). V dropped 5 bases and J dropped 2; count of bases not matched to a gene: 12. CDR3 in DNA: TGTGCCAGCAGCGCGACAGGGAACCCCAACACCTACGAGCAGTACTTC. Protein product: CASSATGNPNTYEQYF.

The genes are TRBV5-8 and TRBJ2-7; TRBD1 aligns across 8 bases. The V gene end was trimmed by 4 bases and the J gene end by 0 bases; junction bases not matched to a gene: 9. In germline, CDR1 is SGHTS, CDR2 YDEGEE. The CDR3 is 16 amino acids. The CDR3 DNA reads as TGTGCCAGCAGCCCCCGACAGGGGAAGTTCTCCTACGAGCAGTACTTC. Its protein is CASSPRQGKFSYEQYF. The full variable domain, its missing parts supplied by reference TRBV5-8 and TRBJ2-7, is EAGVTQSPTHLIKTRGQQATLRCSPISGHTSVYWYQQALGLGLQFLLWYDEGEERNRGNFPPRFSGRQFPNYSSELNVNALELEDSALYLCASSPRQGKFSYEQYFGPGTRLTVT.

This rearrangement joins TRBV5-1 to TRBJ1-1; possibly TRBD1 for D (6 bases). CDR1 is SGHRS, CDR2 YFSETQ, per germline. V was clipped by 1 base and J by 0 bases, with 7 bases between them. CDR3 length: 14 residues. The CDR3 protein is CASSLWDMNTEAFF. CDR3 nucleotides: TGCGCCAGCAGCTTGTGGGACATGAACACTGAAGCTTTCTTT.

The CDR3 bases are TGTGCCAGCAGCGGACAGGGATCTAACTATGGCTACACCTTC. Its translation: CASSGQGSNYGYTF. The chain carries TRBV7-9 and TRBJ1-2; 8 bases are shared with TRBD1. This CDR3 is built from 14 residues. Germline values: CDR1 SEHNR, CDR2 FQNEAQ (reference sequence). The V and J ends lost 5 bases and 0 bases, in that order; junction bases with no gene match: 2. Based on the CDR3 plus reference TRBV7-9 and TRBJ1-2, the full variable domain is DTGVSQNPRHKITKRGQNVTFRCDPISEHNRLYWYRQTLGQGPEFLTYFQNEAQLEKSRLLSDRFSAERPKGSFSTLEIQRTEQGDSAMYLCASSGQGSNYGYTFGSGTRLTVV.

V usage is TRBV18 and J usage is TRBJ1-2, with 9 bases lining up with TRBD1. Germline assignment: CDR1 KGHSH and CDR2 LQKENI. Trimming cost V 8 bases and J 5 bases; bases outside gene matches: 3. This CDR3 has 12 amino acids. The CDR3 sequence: CASQGQGYGYTF. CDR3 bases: TGTGCCAGCCAGGGACAGGGTTATGGCTACACCTTC.

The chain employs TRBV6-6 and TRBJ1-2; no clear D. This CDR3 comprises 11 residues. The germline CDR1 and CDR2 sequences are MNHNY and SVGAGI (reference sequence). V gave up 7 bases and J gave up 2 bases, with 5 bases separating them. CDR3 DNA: TGTGCCAGCATAGAAAACTATGGCTACACCTTC. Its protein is CASIENYGYTF.

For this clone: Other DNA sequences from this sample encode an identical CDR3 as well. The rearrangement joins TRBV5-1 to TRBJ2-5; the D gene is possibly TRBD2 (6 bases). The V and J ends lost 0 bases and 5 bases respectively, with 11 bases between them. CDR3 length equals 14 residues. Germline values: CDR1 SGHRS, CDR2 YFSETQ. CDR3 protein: CASSLGGGEETQYF. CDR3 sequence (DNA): TGCGCCAGCAGCTTGGGTGGAGGGGAGGAGACCCAGTACTTC.

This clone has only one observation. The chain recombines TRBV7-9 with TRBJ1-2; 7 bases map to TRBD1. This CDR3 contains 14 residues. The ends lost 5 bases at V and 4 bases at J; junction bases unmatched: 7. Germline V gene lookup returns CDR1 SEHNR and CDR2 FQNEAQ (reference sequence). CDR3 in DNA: TGTGCCAGCAGCAGCAGACAGGGAGGCTATGGCTACACCTTC. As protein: CASSSRQGGYGYTF. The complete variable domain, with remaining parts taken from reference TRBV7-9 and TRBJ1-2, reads DTGVSQNPRHKITKRGQNVTFRCDPISEHNRLYWYRQTLGQGPEFLTYFQNEAQLEKSRLLSDRFSAERPKGSFSTLEIQRTEQGDSAMYLCASSSRQGGYGYTFGSGTRLTVV.

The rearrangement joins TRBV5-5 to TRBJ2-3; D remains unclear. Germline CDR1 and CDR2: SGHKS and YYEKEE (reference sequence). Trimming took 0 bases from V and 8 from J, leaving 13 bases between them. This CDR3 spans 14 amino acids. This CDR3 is CASSLAGPFVTQYF. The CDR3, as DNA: TGTGCCAGCAGCTTGGCCGGTCCATTTGTTACGCAGTATTTT.

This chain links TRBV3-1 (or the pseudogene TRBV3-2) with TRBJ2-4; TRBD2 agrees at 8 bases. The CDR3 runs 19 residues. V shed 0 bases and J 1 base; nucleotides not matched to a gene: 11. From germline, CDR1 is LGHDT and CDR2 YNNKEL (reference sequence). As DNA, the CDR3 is TGTGCCAGCAGCCAAGAGCCGGCCGGGGGGGCAGGGGCCAAAAACATTCAGTACTTC. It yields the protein CASSQEPAGGAGAKNIQYF.

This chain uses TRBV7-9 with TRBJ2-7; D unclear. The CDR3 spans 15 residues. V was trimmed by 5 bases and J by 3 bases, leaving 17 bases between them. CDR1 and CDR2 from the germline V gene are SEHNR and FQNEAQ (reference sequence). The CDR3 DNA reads TGTGCCAGCAGCCCACGCTTAGATCGGTTCTACGAGCAGTACTTC. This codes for CASSPRLDRFYEQYF.

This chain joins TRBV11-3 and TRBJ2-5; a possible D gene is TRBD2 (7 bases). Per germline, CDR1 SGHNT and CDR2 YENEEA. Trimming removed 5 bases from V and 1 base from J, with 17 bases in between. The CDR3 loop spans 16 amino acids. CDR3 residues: CASSPHGGAGQETQYF. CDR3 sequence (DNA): TGTGCCAGCAGCCCGCATGGGGGGGCGGGCCAAGAGACCCAGTACTTC.

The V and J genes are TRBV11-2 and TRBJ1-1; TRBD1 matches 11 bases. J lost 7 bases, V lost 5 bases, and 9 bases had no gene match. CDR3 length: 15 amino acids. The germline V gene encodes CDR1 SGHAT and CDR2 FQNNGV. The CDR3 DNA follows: TGTGCCAGCAGCCGTGGGACAGGGGGATTGGGTGAAGCTTTCTTT. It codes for CASSRGTGGLGEAFF.

The CDR3 loop reads CASGQGSQETQYF. The CDR3 DNA reads TGCGCCAGCGGACAGGGAAGCCAAGAGACCCAGTACTTC. The V and J genes are TRBV5-1 and TRBJ2-5; 8 nucleotides agree with TRBD1. The V gene end was trimmed by 7 bases and the J gene end by 1 base; junction bases not matched to a gene: 3. The CDR3 totals 13 residues. In germline, CDR1 is SGHRS, CDR2 YFSETQ.

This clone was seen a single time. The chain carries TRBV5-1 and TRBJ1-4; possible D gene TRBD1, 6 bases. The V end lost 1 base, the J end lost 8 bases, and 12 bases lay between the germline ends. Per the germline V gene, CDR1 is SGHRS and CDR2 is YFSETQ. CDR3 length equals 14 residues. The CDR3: CASSLMGAREKLFF. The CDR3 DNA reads TGCGCCAGCAGCTTGATGGGGGCTCGGGAAAAACTGTTTTTT.